A selection of T cell receptor beta chains follows, all from one sample in a study of OX40 agonist ivuxolimab in advanced cancers. TCRdb keeps only in-frame clones here, not all; method: immunoSEQ multiplex PCR. Among tens of thousands of clones, more than 85% were seen once, and the ten largest hold roughly 0.99%. Sequenced material: CD4+ or CD8+ T cells sorted from blood, taken in a trial of the OX40 agonist ivuxolimab. These TCRs come from an adult with an advanced solid tumor such as melanoma, head and neck, liver or kidney cancer. Each CDR3 is given with its conserved first and last residue. D genes are given only for firm matches. The size entry is marked missing in some rows and otherwise reads once, few, many or a size class.

d_call	cdr3_length	v_call	clone_size	j_call	cdr3_nt	cdr3_aa
-	13	TRBV19	-	TRBJ2-5	TGTGCCAGTAAAAACAGGGAGAGAGAGACCCAGTACTTC	CASKNRERETQYF
TRBD2	16	TRBV6-5	few	TRBJ2-2	TGTGCCAGCAGTTACTCGACTAGCGGGAGTCCCGGGGAGCTGTTTTTT	CASSYSTSGSPGELFF
-	12	TRBV7-2	-	TRBJ2-4	TGTGCCAGCAGCTTAGTTTGGGACCATCAGTACTTC	CASSLVWDHQYF
-	15	TRBV5-5	-	TRBJ2-1	TGTGCCAGCAGCTTGGTGTCTGGCTCCTACAATGAGCAGTTCTTC	CASSLVSGSYNEQFF
-	12	TRBV5-1	-	TRBJ2-7	TGCGCCAGCAGCTCCACAGGAACCGAGCAGTACTTC	CASSSTGTEQYF
-	13	TRBV6-5	-	TRBJ1-5	TGTGCCAGCAGTGGATTGAAGAGTCAGCCCCAGCATTTT	CASSGLKSQPQHF
-	14	TRBV5-4	-	TRBJ2-3	TGTGCCAGCAGCCCGGGACCCGGCACAGATACGCAGTATTTT	CASSPGPGTDTQYF
-	16	TRBV7-8	once	TRBJ1-3	TGTGCCAGCAGCCCATTCTTCGGGGACTCTGGAAACACCATATATTTT	CASSPFFGDSGNTIYF
TRBD2	18	TRBV5-5	once	TRBJ2-3	TGTGCCAGCAGCTTAGGCGCGGGAGGGCCCTTTAGCACAGATACGCAGTATTTT	CASSLGAGGPFSTDTQYF
TRBD2	14	TRBV7-2	-	TRBJ2-3	TGTGCCAGCAGGCTAGCGGGGAACACAGATACGCAGTATTTT	CASRLAGNTDTQYF
-	13	TRBV7-2	-	TRBJ2-1	TGTGCCAGTAATATGGGCCCATACAATGAGCAGTTCTTC	CASNMGPYNEQFF
-	13	TRBV18	once	TRBJ1-1	TGTGCCAGCTCACCATCCGCGGCGGCTGAAGCTTTCTTT	CASSPSAAAEAFF
-	12	TRBV19	-	TRBJ1-2	TGTGCCAGTAGTAGGGCTAACTATGGCTACACCTTC	CASSRANYGYTF
TRBD1	13	TRBV28	-	TRBJ2-7	TGTGCCAGCAGCTATGGACAGGCCTACGAGCAGTACTTC	CASSYGQAYEQYF
-	15	TRBV7-9	-	TRBJ2-5	TGTGCCAGCAGCTTAGGTAACAGGGAGGGAGAGACCCAGTACTTC	CASSLGNREGETQYF
TRBD2	13	TRBV18	-	TRBJ2-3	TGTGCCAGCTCACCTGTTGCGGGAGAGACGCAGTATTTT	CASSPVAGETQYF
-	15	TRBV28	-	TRBJ1-2	TGTGCCAGCAGTCCCCCCACCGTGAATAACTATGGCTACACCTTC	CASSPPTVNNYGYTF
TRBD1	14	TRBV10-3	-	TRBJ2-3	TGTGCCACCCAGGGGACAGGGAGCACAGATACGCAGTATTTT	CATQGTGSTDTQYF
TRBD1	16	TRBV9	-	TRBJ2-5	TGTGCCAGCAGCGTAGGTCGTAGTGGACAGGGGGAAACCCAGTACTTC	CASSVGRSGQGETQYF
TRBD1	16	TRBV10-3	once	TRBJ1-1	TGTGCCATCCGGGAGGGACAGGGGATCATGAACACTGAAGCTTTCTTT	CAIREGQGIMNTEAFF
TRBD1	15	TRBV7-2	-	TRBJ2-7	TGTGCCAGCAGCGTCCAGACAGGGATCCCCTACGAGCAGTACTTC	CASSVQTGIPYEQYF
TRBD2	14	TRBV6-5	-	TRBJ2-3	TGTGCCAGGGCGACTAGCGGGAGGACAGATACGCAGTATTTT	CARATSGRTDTQYF
-	16	TRBV14	-	TRBJ2-1	TGTGCCAGCAGCCAAGACCCCGGGAATTCCTACAATGAGCAGTTCTTC	CASSQDPGNSYNEQFF
TRBD1	13	TRBV30	-	TRBJ2-7	TGTGCCTGGAGCCAGGGGGCGGTTTACGAGCAGTACTTC	CAWSQGAVYEQYF
-	12	TRBV7-2	-	TRBJ2-5	TGTGCCAGCAGCTTGTTCATGGAGACCCAGTACTTC	CASSLFMETQYF
-	13	TRBV9	-	TRBJ1-1	TGTGCCAGCAGCGTAGAGAGGGGCACTGAAGCTTTCTTT	CASSVERGTEAFF
-	14	TRBV5-6	-	TRBJ2-2	TGTGCCAGCAGCTTGTTAAGGCCGGACGGGGAGCTGTTTTTT	CASSLLRPDGELFF
-	11	TRBV30	once	TRBJ2-7	TGTGCCTGGAGTGGGGGGCACGAGCAGTACTTC	CAWSGGHEQYF
-	15	TRBV9	few	TRBJ2-5	TGTGCCAGCAGCGTAGTAGGGGCACTCCAAGAGACCCAGTACTTC	CASSVVGALQETQYF
TRBD2	11	TRBV20-1	-	TRBJ2-3	TGCAGCGGGAGGGGGGGAGATACGCAGTATTTT	CSGRGGDTQYF
-	12	TRBV10-3	-	TRBJ1-2	TGTGCCATCAGTGACGGGGCCTATGGCTACACCTTC	CAISDGAYGYTF
-	13	TRBV11-3	-	TRBJ2-5	TGTGCCAGCAGCCCCGGCAGGGAAGAGACCCAGTACTTC	CASSPGREETQYF
-	15	TRBV19	-	TRBJ2-1	TGTGCCATTCTCTCCGGGACTGATCCCTACAATGAGCAGTTCTTC	CAILSGTDPYNEQFF
-	14	TRBV7-3	-	TRBJ1-6	TGTGCCAGCAGCTCACAGGGAACTAATTCACCCCTCCACTTT	CASSSQGTNSPLHF
-	15	TRBV5-1	-	TRBJ1-2	TGCGCCAGCAGCTTGGGGGCCGGGGGCAACTATGGCTACACCTTC	CASSLGAGGNYGYTF
-	13	TRBV5-1	few	TRBJ2-7	TGCGCCAGCAGCCGGACAGTCTCCTACGAGCAGTACTTC	CASSRTVSYEQYF
-	13	TRBV30	few	TRBJ1-5	TGTGCCTGGAGTCAAGATAGCAATCAGCCCCAGCATTTT	CAWSQDSNQPQHF
-	15	TRBV28	-	TRBJ2-7	TGTGCCAGCAGTTCCGGGGCTAGCGCTAAATACGAGCAGTACTTC	CASSSGASAKYEQYF
-	14	TRBV29-1	-	TRBJ2-1	TGCAGCGCCGAAAGAGGGAGTACCTACAATGAGCAGTTCTTC	CSAERGSTYNEQFF
-	14	TRBV18	-	TRBJ2-7	TGTGCCAGCTCACCACCCTCGGGGGCCTACGAGCAGTACTTC	CASSPPSGAYEQYF
TRBD1	17	TRBV7-3	-	TRBJ2-7	TGTGCCAGCAGCCTCGACCCCCCGGGACAGGGACCCTACGAGCAGTACTTC	CASSLDPPGQGPYEQYF
TRBD1	15	TRBV23-1	-	TRBJ2-2	TGCGCCAGCAGAGGGGACAGGGGGCCTACCGGGGAGCTGTTTTTT	CASRGDRGPTGELFF
TRBD2	13	TRBV29-1	-	TRBJ2-5	TGCAGCGTTGTCACCGGGGGGGAAGAGACCCAGTACTTC	CSVVTGGEETQYF
-	14	TRBV30	-	TRBJ2-1	TGTGCCTGGAGTGCGGGAATTTTGTACAATGAGCAGTTCTTC	CAWSAGILYNEQFF
-	12	TRBV7-8	-	TRBJ2-7	TGTGCCAGCACCCTAGGCTCGGGCGAGCAGTACTTC	CASTLGSGEQYF
TRBD2	14	TRBV5-1	-	TRBJ2-1	TGCGCCAGCAGCTCCACCGGGACTAGCGGAGAGCAGTTCTTC	CASSSTGTSGEQFF
TRBD2	17	TRBV7-9	-	TRBJ2-7	TGTGCCAGCAGCCCTGGACTAGCGGGAGGGCCGAGCTACGAGCAGTACTTC	CASSPGLAGGPSYEQYF
-	13	TRBV18	-	TRBJ2-3	TGTGCCAGCTCACCACCGACTGGAAATACGCAGTATTTT	CASSPPTGNTQYF
-	15	TRBV28	-	TRBJ1-2	TGTGCCAGCAGTTTACGACGAGCGCCCCTCTATGGCTACACCTTC	CASSLRRAPLYGYTF
-	16	TRBV4-2	once	TRBJ1-3	TGTGCCAGCAGCCTGGTCGGGACACCCCAAGGAAACACCATATATTTT	CASSLVGTPQGNTIYF